This TCR beta chain is from a study of immune evolution from preneoplasia to lung adenocarcinoma. This CDR3 has 11 residues. CDR1 DFQATT and CDR2 SNEGSKA come from the germline V gene (reference sequence). V was cut by 6 bases and J by 1 base, with 7 bases left in between. This clone turned up a few times. Profiling relied on immunoSEQ multiplex PCR, and the TCRdb table lists in-frame clones only, not all of them. The table has around 15,000 clones, 80% to 90% seen once. The sequencing sample was made of FFPE invasive lung adenocarcinoma tissue. The rearrangement links TRBV20-1 to TRBJ2-7; maybe TRBD1 (6 bases). This TCR was sampled from a person aged 70 to 85 with invasive lung adenocarcinoma. CDR3 sequence reads: CSAGGSYEQYF. CDR3 nucleotide sequence: TGCAGTGCAGGGGGATCCTACGAGCAGTACTTC.